This T cell receptor beta chain was found in a study of identical twins. General study points: Fewer insertions marked abundant cord blood beta clonotypes; young adult naive trended weakly, memory not at all. It was cross-sectional statistical analysis, not following the same donors, that the conclusions relied on.

With no exceptions, donors were healthy Caucasians. The CDR3 spans 16 residues. After removal of 3 bases from V and 0 bases from J, the junction contained 3 bases not matched to a gene. Germline V gene sequence: CDR1 MNHNS, CDR2 SASEGT. About this clonotype itself: Its matching antigen is unknown.

Via MiXCR, TCRdb re-called the 5' RACE reads, giving one row per CDR3 protein. This table has some 690,000 distinct CDR3 sequences, over 20% appearing once. These sequences were also reported in another study, on T cells expressing NK-cell markers. As that report states: A range of about 1.0-7.0% of CD8+ T cells consisted of dominant NKG2C+ clonotypes in 5 or 6 donors.

This TCR was recovered from a woman younger than 30 in good health. This chain joins TRBV6-1 and TRBJ2-1, with 9 bases that match TRBD2. Sequencing input: PBMCs. The CDR3 DNA follows: TGTGCCAGCAGTGAGCTAGCGGGGAGCTCCTACAATGAGCAGTTCTTC. It codes for CASSELAGSSYNEQFF.